This T cell receptor beta chain was captured by sequencing in a study of cytomegalovirus exposure and HLA in healthy donors. Study at large: Most genotyped donors, 65% to 85% of some 400, had Caucasian-associated genetic ancestry.

The primer mix had 60 Vbeta and 13 Jbeta primers. Profiling relied on immunoSEQ multiplex PCR, and the TCRdb table lists in-frame clones only, not all of them. The sample consists of 130,000 or so clones, 70% to 75% of them appearing once. The CDR3 is 13 amino acids. CDR1 and CDR2 from the germline V gene are SGHDT and YYEEEE. V was cut by 1 base and J by 7 bases, with 8 bases left in between. This chain links TRBV5-6 with TRBJ1-4, with D perhaps TRBD1 (5 bases). Material for sequencing was PBMCs. The origin of this receptor is a man aged 25 to 40 in good health and CMV-seronegative. CDR3 sequence (DNA): TGTGCCAGCAGCTTGCAGGGAGGTGAAAAACTGTTTTTT. Protein: CASSLQGGEKLFF.